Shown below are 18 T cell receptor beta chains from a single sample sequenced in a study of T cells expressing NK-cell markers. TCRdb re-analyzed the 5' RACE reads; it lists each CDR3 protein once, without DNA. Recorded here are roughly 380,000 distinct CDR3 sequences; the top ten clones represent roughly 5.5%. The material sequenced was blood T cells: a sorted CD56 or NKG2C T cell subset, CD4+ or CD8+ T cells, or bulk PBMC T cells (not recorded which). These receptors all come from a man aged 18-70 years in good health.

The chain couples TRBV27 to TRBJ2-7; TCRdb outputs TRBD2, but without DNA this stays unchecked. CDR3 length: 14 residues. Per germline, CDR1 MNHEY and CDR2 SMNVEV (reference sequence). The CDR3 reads CASSGLAGAREQYF.

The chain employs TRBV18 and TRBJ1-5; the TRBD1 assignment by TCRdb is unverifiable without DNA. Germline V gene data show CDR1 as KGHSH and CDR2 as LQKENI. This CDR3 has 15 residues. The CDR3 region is CASSLTGVRNQPQHF. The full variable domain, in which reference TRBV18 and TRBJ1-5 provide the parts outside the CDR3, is NAGVMQNPRHLVRRRGQEARLRCSPMKGHSHVYWYRQLPEEGLKFMVYLQKENIIDESGMPKERFSAEFPKEGPSILRIQQVVRGDSAAYFCASSLTGVRNQPQHFGDGTRLSIL.

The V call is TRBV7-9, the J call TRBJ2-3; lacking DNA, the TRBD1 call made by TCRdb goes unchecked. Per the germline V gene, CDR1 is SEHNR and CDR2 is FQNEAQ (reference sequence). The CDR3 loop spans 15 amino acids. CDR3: CASSEDRGIADTQYF.

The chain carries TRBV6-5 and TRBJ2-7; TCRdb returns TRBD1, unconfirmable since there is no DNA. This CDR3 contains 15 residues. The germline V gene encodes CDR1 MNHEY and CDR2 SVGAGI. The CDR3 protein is CASSYSRVREYEQYF.

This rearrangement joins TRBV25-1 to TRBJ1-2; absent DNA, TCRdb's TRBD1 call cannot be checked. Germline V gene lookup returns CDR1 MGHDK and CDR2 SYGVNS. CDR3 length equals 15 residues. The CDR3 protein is CASSSVGRNNYGYTF.

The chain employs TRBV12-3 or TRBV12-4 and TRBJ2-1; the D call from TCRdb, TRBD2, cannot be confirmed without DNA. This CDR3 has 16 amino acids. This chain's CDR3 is CASSSSSGGAGNEQFF.

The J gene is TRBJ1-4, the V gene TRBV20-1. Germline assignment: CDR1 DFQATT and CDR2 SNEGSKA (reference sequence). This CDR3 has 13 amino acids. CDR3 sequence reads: CSANHRTNEKLFF.

CDR3 region: CASSYSNARREPFF. This rearrangement joins TRBV6-5 to TRBJ1-1. Germline loops: CDR1 MNHEY, CDR2 SVGAGI. The CDR3 has 14 amino acids.

This CDR3 reads CASTDQEKTQYF. This chain links TRBV5-1 with TRBJ2-5. CDR1 SGHRS and CDR2 YFSETQ come from the germline V gene. This CDR3 is built from 12 residues.

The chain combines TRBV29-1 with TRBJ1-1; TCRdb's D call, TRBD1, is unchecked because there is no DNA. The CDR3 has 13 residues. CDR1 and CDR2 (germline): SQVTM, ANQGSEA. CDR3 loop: CSVAGQGATEAFF.

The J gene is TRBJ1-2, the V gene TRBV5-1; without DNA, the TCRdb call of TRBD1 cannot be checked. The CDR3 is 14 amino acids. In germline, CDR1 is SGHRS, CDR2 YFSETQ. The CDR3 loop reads CASSSGTGGSGYTF. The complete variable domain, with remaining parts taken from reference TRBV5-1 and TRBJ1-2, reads KAGVTQTPRYLIKTRGQQVTLSCSPISGHRSVSWYQQTPGQGLQFLFEYFSETQRNKGNFPGRFSGRQFSNSRSEMNVSTLELGDSALYLCASSSGTGGSGYTFGSGTRLTVV.

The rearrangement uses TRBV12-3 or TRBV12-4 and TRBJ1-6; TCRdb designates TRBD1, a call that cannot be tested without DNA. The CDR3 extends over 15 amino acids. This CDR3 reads CASSQAGGSGSPLHF.

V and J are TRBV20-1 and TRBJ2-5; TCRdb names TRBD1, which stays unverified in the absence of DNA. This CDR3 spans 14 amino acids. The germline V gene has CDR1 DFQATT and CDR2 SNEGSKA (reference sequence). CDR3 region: CSASLLVSGWTQYF.

The CDR3: CASHRRPRVDTEAFF. The V call is TRBV6-5, the J call TRBJ1-1; as DNA is missing, the TRBD1 call by TCRdb cannot be tested. Germline V CDR1 and CDR2: MNHEY, SVGAGI. The CDR3 loop spans 15 amino acids.

CDR3 sequence reads: CAWSLGGGRTDTQYF. The V and J genes are TRBV30 and TRBJ2-3; TCRdb outputs TRBD1, but without DNA this stays unchecked. The CDR3 is made up of 15 amino acids. Germline-derived CDR1 and CDR2 are GTSNPN and SVGIG (reference sequence).

The CDR3: CASRAGTGGVTEAFF. The genes are TRBV6-1 and TRBJ1-1; no DNA is available, so the TRBD1 call from TCRdb remains unchecked. The CDR3 runs to 15 residues. The germline gives CDR1 MNHNS, CDR2 SASEGT.

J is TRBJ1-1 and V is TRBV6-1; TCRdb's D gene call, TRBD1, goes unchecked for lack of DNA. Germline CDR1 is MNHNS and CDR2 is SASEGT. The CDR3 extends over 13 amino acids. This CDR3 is CASRGTDTSEAFF.

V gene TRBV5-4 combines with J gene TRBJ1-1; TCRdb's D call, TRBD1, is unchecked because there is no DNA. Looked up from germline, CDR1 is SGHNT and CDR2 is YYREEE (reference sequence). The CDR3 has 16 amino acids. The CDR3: CASSSYRAGGNTEAFF.